This is a list of T cell receptor beta chains from one sample in a study of OX40 agonist ivuxolimab in advanced cancers. Sequenced by immunoSEQ multiplex PCR; TCRdb stores in-frame clones only, minus some. The table includes 60,000 to 80,000 clones, 80% to 90% detected once. The input for sequencing was CD4+ or CD8+ T cells sorted from blood, taken in a trial of the OX40 agonist ivuxolimab. These receptors came from an adult with an advanced solid tumor such as melanoma, head and neck, liver or kidney cancer. Both conserved end residues are part of each CDR3. Each record gives: clone size, V gene, J gene, D gene, CDR3 protein, CDR3 DNA. D genes are given only for firm matches. Size is stated for part of the rows, as once, few or many counts, or as a class when the clone is expanded.

>.|TRBV10-2|TRBJ2-7|TRBD2
CASSELGTSGVYEQYF
TGCGCCAGCAGTGAGTTGGGGACTAGCGGGGTTTACGAGCAGTACTTC
>.|TRBV6-4|TRBJ2-5|TRBD1
CASKGDRWRETQYF
TGTGCCAGCAAAGGGGACAGGTGGCGGGAGACCCAGTACTTC
>.|TRBV7-9|TRBJ1-3|TRBD1
CASSHGQAGNTIYF
TGTGCCAGCAGCCACGGACAGGCTGGAAACACCATATATTTT
>.|TRBV6-1|TRBJ1-5|.
CASSEVVSHSNQPQHF
TGTGCCAGCAGTGAAGTGGTCTCCCATAGCAATCAGCCCCAGCATTTT
>.|TRBV4-2|TRBJ2-2|.
CASSQGFSASTGELFF
TGTGCCAGCAGCCAAGGATTTTCGGCTAGCACCGGGGAGCTGTTTTTT
>.|TRBV27|TRBJ1-5|.
CASSVQGRRNQPQHF
TGTGCCAGCAGTGTACAGGGAAGGAGAAATCAGCCCCAGCATTTT
>.|TRBV27|TRBJ1-1|.
CASSLSAYRDRLTEAFF
TGTGCCAGCAGTTTATCGGCTTACAGGGATCGTCTCACTGAAGCTTTCTTT
>.|TRBV7-9|TRBJ2-7|.
CASTPGEDEQYF
TGTGCCAGCACCCCCGGGGAGGACGAGCAGTACTTC
>.|TRBV14|TRBJ1-1|.
CASSQSRGVFFLPMNTEAFF
TGTGCCAGCAGCCAAAGCAGAGGGGTTTTCTTCCTTCCGATGAACACTGAAGCTTTCTTT
>.|TRBV19|TRBJ2-1|.
CASIGVGGRFF
TGTGCCAGTATCGGGGTTGGGGGACGGTTCTTC
>.|TRBV5-6|TRBJ2-7|.
CASSLRQAAYEQYF
TGTGCCAGCAGCTTGCGACAGGCTGCCTACGAGCAGTACTTC
>.|TRBV7-2|TRBJ2-1|.
CASNKVEGGYNEQFF
TGTGCCAGCAACAAAGTGGAGGGCGGGTACAATGAGCAGTTCTTC
>.|TRBV28|TRBJ1-3|.
CASSLVGTSSGNTIYF
TGTGCCAGCAGTTTAGTGGGCACGAGCTCTGGAAACACCATATATTTT
>few|TRBV7-9|TRBJ2-2|.
CASSRFSVTGELFF
TGTGCCAGCAGTCGATTCAGCGTCACCGGGGAGCTGTTTTTT
>.|TRBV18|TRBJ2-3|.
CASSPGRADTQYF
TGTGCCAGCTCACCCGGTAGGGCAGATACGCAGTATTTT
>.|TRBV18|TRBJ2-7|TRBD1
CASSPVGQGSYEQYF
TGTGCCAGCTCACCAGTGGGACAGGGCTCCTACGAGCAGTACTTC
>.|TRBV4-3|TRBJ1-2|.
CASSQDQGSPFGGYTF
TGCGCCAGCAGCCAAGATCAAGGCAGCCCATTTGGTGGCTACACCTTC